These 14 T cell receptor beta chains were sequenced from one sample in a study. Each CDR3 protein is one row after TCRdb ran MiXCR on the 5' RACE reads. The data contain tens of thousands of distinct CDR3 sequences, roughly 28% of them singletons. Sequencing was performed on naive CD4+ T cells sorted from blood. The sample's subset: naive CD4+ T cells, CD4+CD45RA+CD25-. Every receptor here comes from a female donor with breast cancer.

There are a few counts of this clonotype. V gene TRBV12-3 or TRBV12-4 combines with J gene TRBJ2-1; no clear D. CDR3 length: 12 amino acids. The germline V and J ends were trimmed by 8 bases and 0 bases, with 5 bases remaining between them. This chain's CDR3 is CASDFSYNEQFF. DNA of the CDR3: TGTGCCAGCGATTTCTCCTACAATGAGCAGTTCTTC.

J is TRBJ2-5 and V is TRBV12-3 or TRBV12-4, with 10 bases matching TRBD2. Germline trimming cut 3 bases from V and 1 base from J; bases unmatched to any gene: 2. This CDR3 comprises 15 residues. The CDR3 nucleotides read TGTGCCAGCAGTTTTAGCGGGGGGCGCCAAGAGACCCAGTACTTC. It is translated as CASSFSGGRQETQYF.

To note about this clonotype: Relative to the germline gene, one junction end is altered; a read error may explain this. V gene TRBV5-1 combines with J gene TRBJ2-5; no firm D call. The CDR3 has 12 residues. Germline lookup yields CDR1 SGHRS and CDR2 YFSETQ. The CDR3 DNA sequence: TGCGCCAGCAGCCAGGACCAAGAGACCCTGTACTTT. It encodes CASSQDQETLYF.

The chain recombines TRBV12-3 or TRBV12-4 with TRBJ1-5, with 7 bases that match TRBD1. With 5 bases clipped from V and 0 bases from J, the junction kept 19 bases outside the gene matches. The CDR3 consists of 20 residues. CDR3 coding DNA: TGTGCCAGCAGTCCGTCTAAGGGACAGACTTCTTCGAGTAGCAATCAGCCCCAGCATTTT. Protein: CASSPSKGQTSSSSNQPQHF.

In this sample, this clonotype turned up a few times. The rearrangement links TRBV29-1 to TRBJ2-5; TRBD2 agrees at 12 bases. Germline trimming cut 6 bases from V and 0 bases from J; bases unmatched to any gene: 8. CDR1 is SQVTM, CDR2 ANQGSEA, per germline. The CDR3 contains 16 residues. CDR3 nucleotides: TGCAGCGTCCCTGGACTAGCGGGGACTAACCAAGAGACCCAGTACTTC. Translating it yields CSVPGLAGTNQETQYF.

This chain joins TRBV15 and TRBJ2-1; either TRBD1 or TRBD2 may supply D (5 bases each). With 4 bases removed from V and 8 bases from J, the gap between germline ends came to 15 bases. The CDR3 loop spans 14 amino acids. CDR1 is LNHNV and CDR2 is YYDKDF in the germline V gene (reference sequence). For the CDR3, the DNA is TGTGCCACCAGCACCTGGGACCGATACGATGAGCAGTTCTTC. Amino acids: CATSTWDRYDEQFF.

As to this clonotype: A much more abundant neighbour one base away suggests this may be a read error. The V call is TRBV4-2, the J call TRBJ1-1; D is unclear. The germline V gene has CDR1 LGHNA and CDR2 YNFKEQ. CDR3 length: 13 residues. The CDR3 loop is CASSLPPNTEALF. The CDR3 coding sequence is TGTGCCAGCAGCCTTCCACCTAACACTGAAGCTCTCTTT.

This chain uses TRBV3-1 with TRBJ2-3; D ambiguous. Germline CDR1 is LGHDT and CDR2 is YNNKEL (reference sequence). V was clipped by 4 bases and J by 7 bases, with 9 bases between them. The length of the CDR3 is 12 residues. This CDR3 reads CASSPRENTQYF. The CDR3 DNA reads TGTGCCAGCAGCCCGAGAGAAAATACGCAGTATTTT.

This clonotype has at least ten counts. This chain uses TRBV7-9 with TRBJ1-1, with 10 nucleotides matching TRBD1. The ends lost 5 bases at V and 5 bases at J; junction bases unmatched: 11. Germline V gene sequence: CDR1 SEHNR, CDR2 FQNEAQ (reference sequence). This CDR3 has 16 amino acids. The CDR3 here is CASSRGQGIGGTEAFF. In nucleotides, the CDR3 is TGTGCCAGCAGCCGGGGACAGGGGATAGGTGGGACTGAAGCTTTCTTT. Full variable domain (missing parts from reference TRBV7-9 and TRBJ1-1): DTGVSQNPRHKITKRGQNVTFRCDPISEHNRLYWYRQTLGQGPEFLTYFQNEAQLEKSRLLSDRFSAERPKGSFSTLEIQRTEQGDSAMYLCASSRGQGIGGTEAFFGQGTRLTVV.

This clonotype is labeled as medium-sized (0.01 to 0.1%). The chain joins TRBV20-1 to TRBJ2-7, with D maybe TRBD2 (6 bases). The germline V gene encodes CDR1 DFQATT and CDR2 SNEGSKA (reference sequence). This CDR3 has 14 residues. Trimming stripped 5 bases from V and 0 bases from J, with 14 bases between. The CDR3, as DNA: TGCAGTGCTGGGGATCCCGGGAGCTCCTACGAGCAGTACTTC. This gives the protein CSAGDPGSSYEQYF.

Only a few counts were recorded for this clonotype. The rearrangement links TRBV4-3 to TRBJ2-7; 10 bases are shared with TRBD1. The germline CDR1 and CDR2 sequences are LGHNA and YSLEER. Losses at the gene ends were 2 bases for V and 3 bases for J; bases not matched to a gene: 7. This CDR3 region has 16 residues. The DNA of the CDR3 is TGCGCCAGCAGCCAAAAAGACAGGGGGCTTAACTACGAGCAGTACTTC. Its protein product is CASSQKDRGLNYEQYF.

CDR3 sequence: CASRNQREGSDTQYF. DNA for the CDR3: TGTGCCAGCCGCAACCAGCGGGAGGGATCAGATACGCAGTATTTT. V gene TRBV6-6 combines with J gene TRBJ2-3; 10 nucleotides match TRBD2. Per the germline V gene, CDR1 is MNHNY and CDR2 is SVGAGI (reference sequence). The CDR3 is 15 residues long. Trimming cost V 8 bases and J 4 bases; bases outside gene matches: 9.

The chain employs TRBV5-1 and TRBJ2-1; 10 bases are a match to TRBD1. This CDR3 contains 16 residues. The junction had 9 bases not matched to a gene; V was cut back by 3 bases and J by 6 bases. The germline gives CDR1 SGHRS, CDR2 YFSETQ. This CDR3 reads CASSSLPGQGRNEQFF. CDR3 nucleotides: TGCGCCAGCAGCTCATTGCCGGGACAGGGGCGCAATGAGCAGTTCTTC.

The rearrangement uses TRBV6-4 and TRBJ2-1, with D perhaps assigned TRBD1 or TRBD2 (5 bases each). There are 14 residues in the CDR3. In germline, CDR1 is MRHNA, CDR2 SNTAGT. V was cut by 5 bases and J by 7 bases, with 15 bases left in between. The chain's CDR3 is CASSKEGEGNEQFF. CDR3 DNA sequence: TGTGCCAGCAGTAAAGAGGGAGAGGGGAATGAGCAGTTCTTC.